Detailed here is one T cell receptor beta chain. Germline V gene lookup returns CDR1 MNHEY and CDR2 SVGAGI. V dropped 8 bases and J dropped 6 bases, with 16 bases sitting between them. CDR3 length: 14 residues. The data originate from a study of cytomegalovirus exposure and HLA in healthy donors. Study-wide context: Some 200 million T cells yielded 100 million or so unique TCR beta sequences, as an earlier analysis found.

The PCR was carried out with 60 Vbeta primers and 13 Jbeta primers. The repertoire was sequenced with immunoSEQ multiplex PCR; TCRdb's copy has only in-frame clones and lacks some. The profile shows around 99,000 clones, approximately 71% of them singletons. The chain couples TRBV6-5 to TRBJ1-4; D remains unclear. Material: PBMCs. The receptor's source is a man aged 40-55 years in good health and CMV-seronegative. The CDR3 here is CASSRGLPDEKLFF. The CDR3 DNA sequence: TGTGCCAGCTCTCGCGGGTTGCCAGATGAAAAACTGTTTTTT.